This TCR beta chain was identified during a study of blood T cell repertoires in COVID-19. Study as a whole: Samples representing acute and convalescent COVID-19 were sourced from the United States, Italy and Spain. T cells, B-cell-depleted T cells, or PBMCs provided the cDNA or gDNA that served as material.

Profiled with immunoSEQ multiplex PCR; TCRdb holds only in-frame clones, not every one. The table lists fewer than 250,000 clones, about 85% of them singletons. V dropped 5 bases and J dropped 0 bases, with 11 bases sitting between them. The CDR3 spans 16 residues. CDR1 LNHDA and CDR2 SQIVND come from the germline V gene (reference sequence). This chain connects TRBV19 to TRBJ1-6, with D unclear. Source material: peripheral blood. This receptor was taken from a man in his forties with acute or convalescent COVID-19. For the CDR3, the DNA is TGTGCCAGTAGTGACGGGAAGAGCTCCTATAATTCACCCCTCCACTTT. Its translation is CASSDGKSSYNSPLHF.